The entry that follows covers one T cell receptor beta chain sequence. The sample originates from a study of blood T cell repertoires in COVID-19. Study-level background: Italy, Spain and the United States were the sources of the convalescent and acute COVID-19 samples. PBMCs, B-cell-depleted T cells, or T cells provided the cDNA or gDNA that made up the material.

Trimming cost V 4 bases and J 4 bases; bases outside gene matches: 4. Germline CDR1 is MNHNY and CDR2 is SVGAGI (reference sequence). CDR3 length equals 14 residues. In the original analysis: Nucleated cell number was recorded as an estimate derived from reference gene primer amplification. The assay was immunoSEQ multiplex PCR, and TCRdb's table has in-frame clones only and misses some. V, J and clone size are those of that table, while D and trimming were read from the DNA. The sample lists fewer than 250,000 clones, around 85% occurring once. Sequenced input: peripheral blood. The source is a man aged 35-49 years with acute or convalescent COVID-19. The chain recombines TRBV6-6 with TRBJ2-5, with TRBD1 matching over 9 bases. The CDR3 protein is CASSFRDRVETQYF. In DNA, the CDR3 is TGTGCCAGCAGTTTTAGGGACAGGGTAGAGACCCAGTACTTC.